This T cell receptor (beta chain) was documented in a study of control samples from healthy donors and cancer patients. Using immunoSEQ multiplex PCR, the repertoire was profiled, and TCRdb retains in-frame clones only, with some absent. The data show about 160,000 clones, under 95% seen once. This TCR was recovered from a man between 18 and 29 years old in good health. Input material: blood.

The CDR3 protein is CASSLVAGVREKLFF. The CDR3 coding sequence is TGTGCCAGCAGCTTAGTAGCAGGGGTTAGAGAAAAACTGTTTTTT. The chain joins TRBV7-9 to TRBJ1-4; D is possibly TRBD1 (6 bases). This CDR3 is 15 amino acids long. Trimming shortened V by 1 base and J by 8 bases, and 14 bases separated the two germline ends. The germline gives CDR1 SEHNR, CDR2 FQNEAQ (reference sequence).